The 11 T cell receptor beta chains reported below all come from one sample, sequenced in a study of cytomegalovirus exposure and HLA in healthy donors. Primers included in the PCR were 60 Vbeta and 13 Jbeta primers. Clones were sequenced by immunoSEQ multiplex PCR, and TCRdb holds only the in-frame ones, with some missing. Across some 48,000 clones, the top ten clones capture more than 5.5% of the sample. Sequenced material: PBMCs. The receptors were gathered from a male donor in good health and CMV-seropositive.

The chain has TRBV4-3 and TRBJ2-7; weak D call: TRBD1 (6 bases). Trimming took 0 bases from V and 3 from J, leaving 12 bases between them. Germline CDR1 and CDR2: LGHNA and YSLEER. The CDR3 contains 15 residues. CDR3 coding DNA: TGCGCCAGCAGCCAAGACTGGGGGCCAGGCTACGAGCAGTACTTC. Translation gives CASSQDWGPGYEQYF.

The gene calls are TRBV19 and TRBJ2-2; 10 bases fit TRBD2. The CDR3 runs to 18 residues. V was pared by 6 bases and J by 5 bases, with 15 bases of the junction left unmatched. Germline values: CDR1 LNHDA, CDR2 SQIVND (reference sequence). The CDR3 DNA reads TGTGCCAGTAGCTTTTATGCTAGCGGGGGTCCCGGAACCGGGGAGCTGTTTTTT. This codes for CASSFYASGGPGTGELFF.

The rearrangement uses TRBV7-9 and TRBJ2-7; 11 bases are shared with TRBD2. From germline, CDR1 is SEHNR and CDR2 FQNEAQ (reference sequence). The CDR3 has 18 amino acids. After removal of 6 bases from V and 2 bases from J, the junction contained 15 bases not matched to a gene. In DNA, the CDR3 is TGTGCCAGCAGTCTTCGACTAGCGGGGTCTGGTCCCACCTACGAGCAGTACTTC. It yields the protein CASSLRLAGSGPTYEQYF. The whole variable domain, remainder taken from reference TRBV7-9 and TRBJ2-7, is DTGVSQNPRHKITKRGQNVTFRCDPISEHNRLYWYRQTLGQGPEFLTYFQNEAQLEKSRLLSDRFSAERPKGSFSTLEIQRTEQGDSAMYLCASSLRLAGSGPTYEQYFGPGTRLTVT.

This chain joins TRBV2 and TRBJ2-2; no clear D gene. The CDR3 totals 16 residues. V was clipped by 4 bases and J by 5 bases, with 17 bases between them. Germline CDR1 and CDR2: SNHLY and FYNNEI. CDR3 sequence reads: CASSVGLTMNTGELFF. The CDR3 DNA reads as TGTGCCAGCAGTGTTGGTCTAACCATGAATACCGGGGAGCTGTTTTTT.

The gene calls are TRBV7-3 and TRBJ2-3, with D tentatively TRBD1 (5 bases). V was cut by 1 base and J by 5 bases, with 16 bases left in between. The CDR3 runs 16 residues. Germline-derived CDR1 and CDR2 are SGHTA and FQGTGA. The CDR3 bases are TGTGCCAGCAGCTTAAGGGTCCCAGGGTCTGGAGATACGCAGTATTTT. It codes for CASSLRVPGSGDTQYF.

CDR3: CASGGVGVNTGELFF. The CDR3 DNA sequence: TGTGCCAGCGGGGGGGTCGGGGTGAACACCGGGGAGCTGTTTTTT. The chain joins TRBV25-1 to TRBJ2-2, with 7 bases aligning to TRBD2. J lost 1 base, V lost 8 bases, and 7 bases had no gene match. Per germline, CDR1 MGHDK and CDR2 SYGVNS. The CDR3 has 15 residues.

The chain carries TRBV6-1 and TRBJ1-5; possible D gene TRBD1, 6 bases. Trimming stripped 5 bases from V and 5 bases from J, with 16 bases between. The CDR3 has 15 residues. Germline loops: CDR1 MNHNS, CDR2 SASEGT. The CDR3 reads CASSWDTTDYQPQHF. In nucleotides, the CDR3 is TGTGCCAGCAGTTGGGACACGACGGACTATCAGCCCCAGCATTTT.

The chain is built from TRBV4-1 and TRBJ2-1; the match to TRBD2 covers 9 bases. The CDR3 runs 16 residues. V lost 0 bases and J lost 7; bases outside the gene matches: 7. From germline, CDR1 is MGHRA and CDR2 YSYEKL. The CDR3 reads CASSQDGLAGSNEQFF. The DNA for the CDR3 is TGCGCCAGCAGCCAAGATGGGCTAGCGGGGAGTAATGAGCAGTTCTTC.

The chain employs TRBV7-8 and TRBJ2-1; 8 bases fit TRBD1. Trimming took 4 bases from V and 8 from J; bases not matched to a gene: 10. There are 15 residues in the CDR3. Per germline, CDR1 SGHVS and CDR2 FQNEAQ. Written as DNA, the CDR3 is TGTGCCAGCAGCTCCACAGGGGGTTTGGGTTATGAGCAGTTCTTC. Its translation is CASSSTGGLGYEQFF.

The rearrangement links TRBV4-3 to TRBJ2-3, with 12 bases that match TRBD2. Germline CDR1 and CDR2: LGHNA and YSLEER. This CDR3 region has 16 residues. The V gene end was trimmed by 1 base and the J gene end by 2 bases; junction bases not matched to a gene: 1. In DNA form, the CDR3 reads TGCGCCAGCAGCCAAGGGACTAGCGGGGCCACAGATACGCAGTATTTT. Translation: CASSQGTSGATDTQYF.

This sequence joins TRBV4-1 and TRBJ1-1; D not resolved. The germline V gene has CDR1 MGHRA and CDR2 YSYEKL. V dropped 4 bases and J dropped 5 bases, with 11 bases sitting between them. The CDR3 is 13 amino acids. CDR3 bases: TGCGCCAGCAGCCGACTGGTTGGGACTGAAGCTTTCTTT. This translates into CASSRLVGTEAFF.